What follows are 5 T cell receptor beta chains derived from one specimen sequenced in a study of blood T cell repertoires in COVID-19 (dated by TCRdb to about 2020). Library generation was performed with the immunoSEQ multiplex PCR assay. Held by TCRdb, this immuneACCESS table contains in-frame sequences only and omits some clones. Under half of the omission traces to an unresolved V gene where checked; the cause of the rest is unknown. Recorded for this sample are 250,000 to 350,000 clones; approximately 88% of them occurred a single time. The ten largest clonotypes hold about 1.5% of the sample. Material: peripheral blood. Receptors originate from a human donor with COVID-19, enrolled during active disease. The donor label of this sample is uncertain.

This clone was seen more than once but under ten times. The chain has TRBV7-9 and TRBJ2-2; D is undetermined. Looked up from germline, CDR1 is SEHNR and CDR2 is FQNEAQ (reference sequence). The CDR3 covers 13 residues. With 5 bases removed from V and 6 bases from J, the gap between germline ends came to 10 bases. The CDR3 DNA reads as TGTGCCAGCAGCCCCCCCCCGGCCGGGGAGCTGTTTTTT. Its protein product is CASSPPPAGELFF.

This clone was seen a few times. J is TRBJ2-7 and V is TRBV5-5, with 10 bases identical to TRBD1. Germline CDR1 and CDR2: SGHKS and YYEKEE (reference sequence). V trimming: 2 bases; J trimming: 7 bases; junction bases outside the gene matches: 3. This CDR3 has 13 residues. The CDR3 loop is CASSFGTGVEQYF. Written as DNA, the CDR3 is TGTGCCAGCAGCTTTGGGACAGGGGTGGAGCAGTACTTC.

The sample holds a few counts of this clone. This chain uses TRBV12-3 or TRBV12-4 with TRBJ1-2; 9 bases are shared with TRBD1. The junction had 3 bases not matched to a gene; V was cut back by 6 bases and J by 7 bases. The CDR3 has 12 amino acids. This CDR3 reads CASSWTGAGYTF. The CDR3 DNA sequence: TGTGCCAGCAGCTGGACAGGGGCTGGCTACACCTTC.

V usage is TRBV28 and J usage is TRBJ2-1; D gene ambiguous. The germline V gene has CDR1 MDHEN and CDR2 SYDVKM. This CDR3 contains 13 residues. The ends were cut back, 2 bases at V and 14 bases at J, with 16 bases in the middle. CDR3 DNA sequence: TGTGCCAGCAGTTTAGAGACACCTCCACCAAAGTTCTTC. Encoded protein: CASSLETPPPKFF.

The CDR3 nucleotides read TGTGCCAGCAGCGCCAGTGTTGGGAGGTACGAGCAGTACTTC. Translation: CASSASVGRYEQYF. J is TRBJ2-7 and V is TRBV9, with a tentative D call TRBD2 (6 bases). This CDR3 has 14 amino acids. V lost 3 bases, J lost 4 bases, and 14 bases lay in between. Germline CDR1 reads SGDLS; CDR2 reads YYNGEE.